The T cell receptor (beta chain) described here comes from a study of T cells in localized non-small cell lung cancer. Study-level findings and limits: Tumor showed lower T cell clonality than uninvolved adjacent lung, where it was highest. Out of the top 100 tumor clones, a median roughly 52 were seen in adjacent lung. Longer survival (overall) was linked to higher T cell density in blood. Because sequencing included only one region (of the tumor), heterogeneity remains possible.

As for this clone: Its antigen remains unidentified.

The repertoire was sequenced with immunoSEQ multiplex PCR; TCRdb's copy has only in-frame clones and lacks some. The sample carries 75,000 to 95,000 clones, around 82% recorded once. The CDR3 length is 19 residues. This clonotype was sampled from a man between 40 and 70 years old with stage II squamous cell lung carcinoma. The chain carries TRBV7-5 and TRBJ2-1; TRBD2 is the table's D call and was not checked against the DNA. TRBV7-5 is listed as a pseudogene. The starting material was PBMCs, obtained before any cancer treatment. The CDR3: CVRSLAKLGTGEPYNEQFF. CDR3 bases: TGTGTCAGAAGCTTAGCGAAACTTGGGACGGGGGAACCCTACAATGAGCAGTTCTTC.